This T cell receptor beta chain is drawn from a study of early T cells in non-severe SARS-CoV-2 infection. Study in general: Bulk RNA isolated from unsorted whole blood underwent sequencing; chains were not paired.

Tagging with unique molecular identifiers was applied to individual cDNA molecules. TCRdb recomputed calls from the 5' RACE reads with MiXCR, one row per CDR3 protein. The repertoire holds tens of thousands of distinct CDR3 sequences, with over 13% as singletons. This clonotype was seen more than once but under ten times. Its matching antigen is unknown. Findings and caveats of the study: Anti-spike CD8 responses were favored by VDJdb matching, which missed private and CD4 specificities.

Deletions cut 6 bases from V and 11 bases from J, with 22 bases between. CDR3 length: 14 residues. The germline V gene has CDR1 MNHEY and CDR2 SMNVEV (reference sequence). The chain couples TRBV27 to TRBJ1-1; D uncertain. This sample comprised whole blood, obtained at baseline. The TCR sequence derives from an adult who was a healthcare worker with PCR-confirmed SARS-CoV-2 infection or an uninfected control (not recorded which). The CDR3 region has the DNA TGTGCCAGCAGCACAACAGCTAATGGATTTCGGGCTTTCTTT. It specifies CASSTTANGFRAFF.